The present T cell receptor beta chain was sequenced within a study of cytomegalovirus exposure and HLA in healthy donors. General study findings and limits: Per a prior analysis, the majority of TCR beta V segments were productive roughly 87% or roughly 30% of the time. A further, later analysis showed that HLA-associated TCR beta chains (compared with equally common others) were more clonally expanded.

The primer mix had 60 Vbeta and 13 Jbeta primers. Measured with immunoSEQ multiplex PCR; TCRdb has only the in-frame clones, and not every one. The sample shows hundreds of thousands of clones, roughly 83% of them seen only once. The V end lost 3 bases, the J end lost 0 bases, and 15 bases lay between the germline ends. CDR1 is PRHDT, CDR2 FYEKMQ, per germline (reference sequence). This CDR3 has 18 residues. On this clone itself: Antigen: not known.

Sequences were obtained from PBMCs. This chain links TRBV13 with TRBJ2-6; D call uncertain. This TCR derives from a boy aged 2 to 9 in good health and CMV-seronegative. This CDR3 is CASSFGLVSYSGANVLTF. The CDR3 nucleotides read TGTGCCAGCAGCTTTGGTCTGGTGAGTTACTCTGGGGCCAACGTCCTGACTTTC.